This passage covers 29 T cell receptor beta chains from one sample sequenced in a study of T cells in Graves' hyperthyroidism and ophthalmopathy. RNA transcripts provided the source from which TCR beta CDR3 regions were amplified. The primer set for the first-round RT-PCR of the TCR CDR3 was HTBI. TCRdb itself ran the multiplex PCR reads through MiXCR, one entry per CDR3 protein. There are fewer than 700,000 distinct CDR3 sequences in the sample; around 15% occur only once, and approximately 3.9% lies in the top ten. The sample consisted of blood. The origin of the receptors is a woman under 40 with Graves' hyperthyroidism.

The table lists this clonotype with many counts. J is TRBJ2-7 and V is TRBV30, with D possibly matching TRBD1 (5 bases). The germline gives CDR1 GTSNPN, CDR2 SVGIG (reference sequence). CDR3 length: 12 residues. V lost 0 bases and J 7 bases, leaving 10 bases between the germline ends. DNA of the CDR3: TGTGCCTGGAGTGTAGGGGTTATAGAGCAGTACTTC. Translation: CAWSVGVIEQYF.

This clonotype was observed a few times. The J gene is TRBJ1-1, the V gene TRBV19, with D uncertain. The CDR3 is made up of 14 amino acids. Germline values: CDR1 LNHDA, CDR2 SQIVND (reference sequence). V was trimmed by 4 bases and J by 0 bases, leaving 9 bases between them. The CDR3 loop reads CASSTQPMNTEAFF. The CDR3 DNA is TGTGCCAGTAGTACACAGCCTATGAACACTGAAGCTTTCTTT.

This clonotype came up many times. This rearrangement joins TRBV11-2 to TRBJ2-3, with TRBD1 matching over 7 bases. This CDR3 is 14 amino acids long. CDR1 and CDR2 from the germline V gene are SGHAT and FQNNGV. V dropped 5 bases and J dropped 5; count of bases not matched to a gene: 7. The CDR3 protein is CASSLRTGGDTQYF. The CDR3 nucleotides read TGTGCCAGCAGCCTCAGGACAGGAGGAGATACGCAGTATTTT.

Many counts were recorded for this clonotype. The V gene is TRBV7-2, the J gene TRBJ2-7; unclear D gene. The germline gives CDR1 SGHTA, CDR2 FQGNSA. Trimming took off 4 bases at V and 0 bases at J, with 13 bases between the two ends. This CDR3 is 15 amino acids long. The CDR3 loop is CASSSTMASSYEQYF. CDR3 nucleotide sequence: TGTGCCAGCAGCTCAACTATGGCCAGCTCCTACGAGCAGTACTTC.

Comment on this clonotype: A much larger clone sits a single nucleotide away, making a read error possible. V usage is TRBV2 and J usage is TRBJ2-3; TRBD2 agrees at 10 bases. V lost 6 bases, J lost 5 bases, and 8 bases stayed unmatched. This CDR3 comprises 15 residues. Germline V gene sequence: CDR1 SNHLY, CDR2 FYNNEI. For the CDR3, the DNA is TGTGCCAGCAGAGGGCTAGCGGGAGAAATAGATACGCAGTATTTT. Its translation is CASRGLAGEIDTQYF.

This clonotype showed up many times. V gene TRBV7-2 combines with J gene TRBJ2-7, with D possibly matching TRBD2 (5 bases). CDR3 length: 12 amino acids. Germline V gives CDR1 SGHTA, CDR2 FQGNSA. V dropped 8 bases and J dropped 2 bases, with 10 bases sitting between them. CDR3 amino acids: CASSRATYEQYF. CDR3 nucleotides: TGTGCCAGCTCGCGGGCCACCTACGAGCAGTACTTC.

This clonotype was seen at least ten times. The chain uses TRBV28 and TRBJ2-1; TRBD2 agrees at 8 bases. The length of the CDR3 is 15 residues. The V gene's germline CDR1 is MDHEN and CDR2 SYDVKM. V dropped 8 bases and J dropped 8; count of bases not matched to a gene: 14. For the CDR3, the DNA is TGTGCCAGCGGAAGCGGGAGTTATATGGAGGATGAGCAGTTCTTC. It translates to CASGSGSYMEDEQFF.

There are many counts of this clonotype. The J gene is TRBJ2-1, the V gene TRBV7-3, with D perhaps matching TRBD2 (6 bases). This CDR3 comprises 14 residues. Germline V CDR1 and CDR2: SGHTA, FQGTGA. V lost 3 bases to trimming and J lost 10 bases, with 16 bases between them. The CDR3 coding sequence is TGTGCCAGCAGCTTTACACCTGGGACTCACGAGCAGTTCTTC. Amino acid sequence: CASSFTPGTHEQFF.

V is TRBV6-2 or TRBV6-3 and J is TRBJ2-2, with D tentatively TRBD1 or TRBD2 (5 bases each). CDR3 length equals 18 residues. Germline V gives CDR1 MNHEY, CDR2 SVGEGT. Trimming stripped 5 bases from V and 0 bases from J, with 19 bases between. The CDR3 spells CASSTPSGTEANTGELFF. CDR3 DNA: TGTGCCAGCAGTACACCATCCGGGACGGAGGCGAACACCGGGGAGCTGTTTTTT.

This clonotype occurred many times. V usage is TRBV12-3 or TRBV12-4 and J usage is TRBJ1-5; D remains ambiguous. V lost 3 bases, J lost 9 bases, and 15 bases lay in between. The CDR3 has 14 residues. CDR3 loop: CASSLLLASGPQHF. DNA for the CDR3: TGTGCCAGCAGTTTGTTACTGGCGTCAGGGCCCCAGCATTTT.

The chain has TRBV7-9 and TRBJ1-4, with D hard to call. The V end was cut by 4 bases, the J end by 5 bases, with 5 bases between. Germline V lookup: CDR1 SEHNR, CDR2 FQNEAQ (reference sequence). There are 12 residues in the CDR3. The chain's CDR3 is CASSSPNEKLFF. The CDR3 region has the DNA TGTGCCAGCAGCTCCCCGAATGAAAAACTGTTTTTT.

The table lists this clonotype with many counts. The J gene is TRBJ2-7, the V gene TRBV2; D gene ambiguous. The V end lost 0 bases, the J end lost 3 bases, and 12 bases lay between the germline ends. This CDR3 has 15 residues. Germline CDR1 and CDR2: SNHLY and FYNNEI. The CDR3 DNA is TGTGCCAGCAGTGAAGCGCTTGGGCCGTTCTACGAGCAGTACTTC. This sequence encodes CASSEALGPFYEQYF. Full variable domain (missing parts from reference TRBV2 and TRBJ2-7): EPEVTQTPSHQVTQMGQEVILRCVPISNHLYFYWYRQILGQKVEFLVSFYNNEISEKSEIFDDQFSVERPDGSNFTLKIRSTKLEDSAMYFCASSEALGPFYEQYFGPGTRLTVT.

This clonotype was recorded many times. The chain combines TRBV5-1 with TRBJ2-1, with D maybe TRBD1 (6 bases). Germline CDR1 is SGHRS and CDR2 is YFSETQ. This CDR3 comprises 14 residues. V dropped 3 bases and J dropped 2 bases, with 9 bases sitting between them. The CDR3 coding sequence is TGCGCCAGCAGCTACGGACAGACCTACAATGAGCAGTTCTTC. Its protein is CASSYGQTYNEQFF.

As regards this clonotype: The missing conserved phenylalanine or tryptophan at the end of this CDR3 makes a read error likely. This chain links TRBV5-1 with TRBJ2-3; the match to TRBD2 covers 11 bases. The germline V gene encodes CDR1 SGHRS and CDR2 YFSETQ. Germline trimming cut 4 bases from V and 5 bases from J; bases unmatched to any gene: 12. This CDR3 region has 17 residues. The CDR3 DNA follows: TGCGCCAGCAGCGGGCCGGGTAGCGGGAGGGCCCGAGATACGCAGTATTCT. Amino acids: CASSGPGSGRARDTQYS.

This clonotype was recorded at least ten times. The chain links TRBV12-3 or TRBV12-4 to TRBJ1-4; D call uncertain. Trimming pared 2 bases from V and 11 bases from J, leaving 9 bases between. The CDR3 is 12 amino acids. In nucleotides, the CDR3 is TGTGCCAGCAGTTTACTGGCGGAGAAACTGTTTTTT. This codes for CASSLLAEKLFF.

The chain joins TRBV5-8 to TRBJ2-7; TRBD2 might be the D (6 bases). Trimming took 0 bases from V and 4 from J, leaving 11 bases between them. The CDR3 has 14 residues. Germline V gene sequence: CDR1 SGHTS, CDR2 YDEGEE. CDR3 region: CASSLGSGLYEQYF. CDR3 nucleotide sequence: TGTGCCAGCAGCTTGGGCAGCGGGCTTTACGAGCAGTACTTC. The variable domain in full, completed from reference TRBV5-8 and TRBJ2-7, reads EAGVTQSPTHLIKTRGQQATLRCSPISGHTSVYWYQQALGLGLQFLLWYDEGEERNRGNFPPRFSGRQFPNYSSELNVNALELEDSALYLCASSLGSGLYEQYFGPGTRLTVT.

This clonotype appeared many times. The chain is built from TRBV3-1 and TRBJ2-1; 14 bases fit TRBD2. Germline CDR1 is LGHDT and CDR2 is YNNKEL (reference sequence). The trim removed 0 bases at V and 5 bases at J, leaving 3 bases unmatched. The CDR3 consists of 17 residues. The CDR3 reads CASSQDGGLAGDNEQFF. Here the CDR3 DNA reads TGTGCCAGCAGCCAAGATGGGGGACTAGCGGGGGACAATGAGCAGTTCTTC.

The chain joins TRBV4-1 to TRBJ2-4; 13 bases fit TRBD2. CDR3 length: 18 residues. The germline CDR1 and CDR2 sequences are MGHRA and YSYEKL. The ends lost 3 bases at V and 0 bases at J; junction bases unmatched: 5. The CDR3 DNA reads TGCGCCAGCAGCCACGGGACTAGCGGGAAGGTAGCCAAAAACATTCAGTACTTC. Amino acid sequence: CASSHGTSGKVAKNIQYF.

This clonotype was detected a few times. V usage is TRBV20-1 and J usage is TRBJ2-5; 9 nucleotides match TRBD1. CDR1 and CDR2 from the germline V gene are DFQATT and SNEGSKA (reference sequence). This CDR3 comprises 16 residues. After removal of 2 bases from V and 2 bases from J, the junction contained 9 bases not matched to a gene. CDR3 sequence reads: CSARLGGTGLQETQYF. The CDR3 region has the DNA TGCAGTGCTAGACTGGGAGGGACAGGGTTACAAGAGACCCAGTACTTC.

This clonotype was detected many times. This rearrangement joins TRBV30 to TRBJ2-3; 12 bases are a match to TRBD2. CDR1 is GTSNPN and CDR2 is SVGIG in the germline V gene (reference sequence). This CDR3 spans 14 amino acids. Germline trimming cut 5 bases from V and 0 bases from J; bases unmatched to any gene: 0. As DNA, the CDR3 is TGTGCCTGGGGGACTAGCGGGAGCACAGATACGCAGTATTTT. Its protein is CAWGTSGSTDTQYF.

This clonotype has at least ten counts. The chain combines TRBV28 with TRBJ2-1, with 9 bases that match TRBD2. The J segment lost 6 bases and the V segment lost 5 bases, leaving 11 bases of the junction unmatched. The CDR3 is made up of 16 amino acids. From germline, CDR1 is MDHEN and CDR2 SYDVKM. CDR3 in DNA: TGTGCCAGCAGTCCCCTGGCGGGAGGGGCGTTCAATGAGCAGTTCTTC. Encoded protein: CASSPLAGGAFNEQFF.

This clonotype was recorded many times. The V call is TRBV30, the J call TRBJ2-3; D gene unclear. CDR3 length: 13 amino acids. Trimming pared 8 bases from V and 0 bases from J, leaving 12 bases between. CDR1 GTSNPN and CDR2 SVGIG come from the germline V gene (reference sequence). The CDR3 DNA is TGTGCCCGTAAGCGAGTTAGCACAGATACGCAGTATTTT. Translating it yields CARKRVSTDTQYF.

The CDR3 loop is CSARELAGGADTQYF. CDR3 bases: TGCAGTGCTAGAGAACTAGCGGGAGGGGCAGATACGCAGTATTTT. The chain links TRBV20-1 to TRBJ2-3, with 13 bases identical to TRBD2. This CDR3 is 15 amino acids long. The trim removed 0 bases at V and 4 bases at J, leaving 1 base unmatched. The germline V gene has CDR1 DFQATT and CDR2 SNEGSKA (reference sequence).

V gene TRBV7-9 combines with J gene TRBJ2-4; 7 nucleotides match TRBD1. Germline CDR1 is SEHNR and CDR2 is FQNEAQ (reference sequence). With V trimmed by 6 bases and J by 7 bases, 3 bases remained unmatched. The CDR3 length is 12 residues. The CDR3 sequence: CASSIQGNIQYF. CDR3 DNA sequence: TGTGCCAGCAGTATACAGGGGAACATTCAGTACTTC.

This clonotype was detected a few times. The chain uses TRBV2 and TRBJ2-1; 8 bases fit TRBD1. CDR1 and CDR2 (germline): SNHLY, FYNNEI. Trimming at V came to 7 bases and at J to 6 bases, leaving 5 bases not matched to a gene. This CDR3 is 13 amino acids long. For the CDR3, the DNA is TGTGCCAGCAAGAACAGGGGGATCAATGAGCAGTTCTTC. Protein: CASKNRGINEQFF.

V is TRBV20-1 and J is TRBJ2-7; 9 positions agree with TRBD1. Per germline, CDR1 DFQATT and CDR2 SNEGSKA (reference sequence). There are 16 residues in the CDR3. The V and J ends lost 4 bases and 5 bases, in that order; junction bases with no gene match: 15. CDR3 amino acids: CSAITPQQGALHEQYF. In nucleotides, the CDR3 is TGCAGTGCTATTACCCCCCAACAGGGGGCGCTTCACGAGCAGTACTTC.

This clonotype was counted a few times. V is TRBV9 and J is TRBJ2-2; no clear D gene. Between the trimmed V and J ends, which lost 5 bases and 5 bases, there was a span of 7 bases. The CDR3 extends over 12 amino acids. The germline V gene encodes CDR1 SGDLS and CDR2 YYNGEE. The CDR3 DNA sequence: TGTGCCAGCAGGAGAGCGACCGGGGAGCTGTTTTTT. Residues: CASRRATGELFF.

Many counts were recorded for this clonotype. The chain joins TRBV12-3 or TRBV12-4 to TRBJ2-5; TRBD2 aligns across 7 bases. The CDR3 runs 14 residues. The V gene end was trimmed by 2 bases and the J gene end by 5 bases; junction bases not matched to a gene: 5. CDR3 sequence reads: CASSLRRELETQYF. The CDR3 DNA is TGTGCCAGCAGTTTACGGCGGGAGTTGGAGACCCAGTACTTC.

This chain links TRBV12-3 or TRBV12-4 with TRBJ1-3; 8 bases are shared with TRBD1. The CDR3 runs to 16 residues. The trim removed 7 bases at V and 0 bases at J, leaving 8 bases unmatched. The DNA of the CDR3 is TGTGCCAGCACCCTGACAGGGGCCTACTCTGGAAACACCATATATTTT. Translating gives CASTLTGAYSGNTIYF.